One and the same sample provided the 18 T cell receptor beta chains below, sequenced in a study of regulatory T cells in long-lasting Graves disease. HTBI primers from iRepertoire and Arm-PCR of CDR3 regions yielded the TCR beta libraries. TCRdb analysed the multiplex PCR reads with MiXCR anew, one entry per CDR3 protein. The sample contains 400,000 to 550,000 distinct CDR3 sequences, around 17% of which appear only once. Time point in this sample: newly diagnosed GD, antithyroid drugs for less than 3 months. Extracted PBMC RNA gave rise to the TCR library. These data also featured in a second study, about T cells in Graves' hyperthyroidism and ophthalmopathy.

The source was peripheral blood mononuclear cells (PBMCs), collected at new diagnosis, from a patient treated with antithyroid drugs. These receptors were collected from a woman aged 25 to 39 with Graves disease.

The sample holds many counts of this clonotype. The chain is built from TRBV12-3 or TRBV12-4 and TRBJ2-7, with 14 nucleotides matching TRBD2. This CDR3 contains 18 residues. V lost 5 bases to trimming and J lost 3 bases; unmatched junction nucleotides: 12. The CDR3 coding sequence is TGTGCCAGCAGTCTTACGCGGAAGGGACTAGCGGGAGACTACGAGCAGTACTTC. Protein: CASSLTRKGLAGDYEQYF.

This clonotype was counted between two and nine times. This sequence joins TRBV6-2 or TRBV6-3 and TRBJ2-1; 7 bases align to TRBD1. Germline V gene lookup returns CDR1 MNHEY and CDR2 SVGEGT. The J segment lost 8 bases and the V segment lost 5 bases, leaving 12 bases of the junction unmatched. The CDR3 consists of 15 residues. CDR3 nucleotides: TGTGCCAGCAGTGAATATGGACAGGACCAGGATGAGCAGTTCTTC. It specifies CASSEYGQDQDEQFF.

Ten or more counts support this clonotype. This rearrangement joins TRBV5-6 to TRBJ2-1; TRBD1 is a possible D gene (6 bases). Germline loops: CDR1 SGHDT, CDR2 YYEEEE. V lost 1 base and J lost 4, with 12 bases in between. CDR3 length equals 15 residues. CDR3: CASSLSDRSYNEQFF. In DNA form, the CDR3 reads TGTGCCAGCAGCTTGAGTGACAGGTCTTACAATGAGCAGTTCTTC.

This clonotype was observed at least ten times. V is TRBV11-2 and J is TRBJ2-7; 9 positions match TRBD2. The V gene's germline CDR1 is SGHAT and CDR2 FQNNGV. V dropped 5 bases and J dropped 1; count of bases not matched to a gene: 9. The CDR3 has 16 residues. CDR3 DNA: TGTGCCAGCAGCCGGGGCGCGGGAGGGGTTTCCTACGAGCAGTACTTC. Translating it yields CASSRGAGGVSYEQYF.

This clonotype was observed many times. The chain recombines TRBV18 with TRBJ2-7; TRBD2 might be the D (5 bases). V lost 4 bases to trimming and J lost 3 bases, with 7 bases between them. Germline V CDR1 and CDR2: KGHSH, LQKENI. The CDR3 runs 12 residues. CDR3 protein: CASSRGLYEQYF. CDR3 sequence (DNA): TGTGCCAGCTCACGAGGGCTCTACGAGCAGTACTTC.

This clonotype was counted many times. V usage is TRBV10-3 and J usage is TRBJ2-1, with 7 bases identical to TRBD2. Germline lookup yields CDR1 ENHRY and CDR2 SYGVKD. CDR3 length: 16 amino acids. V was clipped by 1 base and J by 5 bases; unmatched bases: 8. The CDR3 sequence is CAISEFRDYQNNEQFF. Written as DNA, the CDR3 is TGTGCCATCAGTGAGTTCCGGGACTACCAAAACAATGAGCAGTTCTTC.

The rearrangement uses TRBV9 and TRBJ1-3, with D unresolved. This CDR3 comprises 14 residues. Germline V gene lookup returns CDR1 SGDLS and CDR2 YYNGEE. V was trimmed by 2 bases and J by 0 bases, leaving 6 bases between them. This chain's CDR3 is CASSVLNSGNTIYF. The DNA for the CDR3 is TGTGCCAGCAGCGTCTTGAACTCTGGAAACACCATATATTTT.

With respect to this clonotype: A read error may explain this, as a much larger clone is one base away. The rearrangement uses TRBV20-1 and TRBJ1-5, with D hard to call. Germline CDR1 and CDR2: DFQATT and SNEGSKA (reference sequence). The CDR3 totals 16 residues. As DNA, the CDR3 is TGCAGTGCTCATAGGACCGGCGGGTCGGGCAATCAGCCCCGGCATTTT. This sequence encodes CSAHRTGGSGNQPRHF.

V and J are TRBV7-9 and TRBJ2-4; D is ambiguous. V was cut by 1 base and J by 10 bases, with 17 bases left in between. Germline values: CDR1 SEHNR, CDR2 FQNEAQ (reference sequence). The CDR3 has 15 residues. CDR3 residues: CASSLGPMKAGIQYF. CDR3 DNA: TGTGCCAGCAGCTTAGGCCCCATGAAGGCCGGGATTCAGTACTTC.

This clonotype was observed many times. The V call is TRBV2, the J call TRBJ2-7; 9 bases are shared with TRBD1. This CDR3 has 17 amino acids. Germline V lookup: CDR1 SNHLY, CDR2 FYNNEI. With 0 bases clipped from V and 6 bases from J, the junction kept 12 bases outside the gene matches. In nucleotides, the CDR3 is TGTGCCAGCAGTGAAGCGCTACAGTGGGACAGGGCTCCCGAGCAGTACTTC. Translation gives CASSEALQWDRAPEQYF.

The chain carries TRBV7-2 and TRBJ2-7, with D perhaps matching TRBD2 (5 bases). Germline-derived CDR1 and CDR2 are SGHTA and FQGNSA. The ends were cut back, 5 bases at V and 4 bases at J, with 15 bases in the middle. The CDR3 consists of 14 residues. The CDR3 spells CASSPLASGYEQYF. Here the CDR3 DNA reads TGTGCCAGCAGCCCCCTGGCAAGCGGTTACGAGCAGTACTTC.

This clonotype appeared many times. V and J are TRBV27 and TRBJ2-1; 12 nucleotides line up with TRBD2. Germline V gene sequence: CDR1 MNHEY, CDR2 SMNVEV (reference sequence). This CDR3 is 15 amino acids long. Unmatched junction bases numbered 4, after V lost 5 bases and J lost 5 bases. The CDR3 is CASSPGTSGHNEQFF. Written as DNA, the CDR3 is TGTGCCAGCAGTCCGGGGACTAGCGGGCACAATGAGCAGTTCTTC.

This clonotype showed up many times. The chain links TRBV14 to TRBJ2-7, with TRBD1 matching 11 bases. The J call is in doubt because the DNA end fits TRBJ2-3 better. The CDR3 is made up of 16 amino acids. Germline lookup yields CDR1 SGHDN and CDR2 FVKESK. CDR3 sequence reads: CASSPGQGASADTQYF. The CDR3 DNA sequence: TGTGCCAGCAGCCCTGGACAGGGGGCGAGTGCAGATACGCAGTATTTT.

A note on this clonotype: This could be a read error, since a much larger clone is one nucleotide away. The rearrangement joins TRBV20-1 to TRBJ2-7, with TRBD2 matching over 10 bases. Germline values: CDR1 DFQATT, CDR2 SNEGSKA (reference sequence). The CDR3 is 14 amino acids. The DNA for the CDR3 is TGCAGTGTTAGACCGAGCGGGAGGGCCTTCGAGCGGTACTTC. Protein product: CSVRPSGRAFERYF.

This clonotype was found a few times. The chain couples TRBV4-3 to TRBJ2-2; D is uncertain. The CDR3 consists of 15 residues. V gave up 0 bases and J gave up 2 bases, with 7 bases separating them. Germline V gene data show CDR1 as LGHNA and CDR2 as YSLEER. CDR3 loop: CASSQDIGNTGELFF. CDR3 nucleotides: TGCGCCAGCAGCCAAGATATAGGAAACACCGGGGAGCTGTTTTTT.

This clonotype was seen many times. V and J are TRBV28 and TRBJ2-7, with D perhaps matching TRBD1 (7 bases). Trimming pared 6 bases from V and 2 bases from J, leaving 8 bases between. CDR3 length: 12 amino acids. The germline V gene has CDR1 MDHEN and CDR2 SYDVKM. CDR3: CASSRGAYEQYF. The CDR3 DNA follows: TGTGCCAGCAGCAGGGGGGCCTACGAGCAGTACTTC.

This clonotype was observed many times. The V call is TRBV11-2, the J call TRBJ2-3, with a possible D match to TRBD2 (6 bases). V shed 0 bases and J shed 0 bases, with 19 bases lying between them. CDR1 and CDR2 (germline): SGHAT, FQNNGV. The CDR3 spans 19 residues. CDR3 residues: CASSLDLGSGTASTDTQYF. The DNA for the CDR3 is TGTGCCAGCAGCTTAGATCTGGGTAGCGGTACAGCTAGCACAGATACGCAGTATTTT.

The chain has TRBV12-3 or TRBV12-4 and TRBJ2-1; 11 bases are shared with TRBD1. V trimming: 4 bases; J trimming: 0 bases; junction bases outside the gene matches: 8. CDR3 length equals 18 residues. CDR3 amino acids: CASSSRDRGRSSYNEQFF. In DNA, the CDR3 is TGTGCCAGCAGTTCCCGGGACAGGGGGAGATCCTCCTACAATGAGCAGTTCTTC.